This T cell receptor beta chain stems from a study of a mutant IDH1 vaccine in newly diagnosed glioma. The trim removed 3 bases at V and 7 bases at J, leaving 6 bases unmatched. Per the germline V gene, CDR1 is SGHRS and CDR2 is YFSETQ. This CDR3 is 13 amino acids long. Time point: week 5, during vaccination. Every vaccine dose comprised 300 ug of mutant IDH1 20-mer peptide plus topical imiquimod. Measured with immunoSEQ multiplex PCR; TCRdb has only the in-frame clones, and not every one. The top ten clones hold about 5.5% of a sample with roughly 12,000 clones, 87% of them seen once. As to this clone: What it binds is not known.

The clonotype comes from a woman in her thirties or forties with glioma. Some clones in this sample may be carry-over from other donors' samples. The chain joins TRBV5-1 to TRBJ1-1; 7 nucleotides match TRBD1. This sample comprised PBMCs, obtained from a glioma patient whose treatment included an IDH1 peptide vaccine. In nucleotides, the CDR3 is TGCGCCAGCAGCTATGACAGGGCTGGTGAAGCTTTCTTT. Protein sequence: CASSYDRAGEAFF.